This TCR beta chain was recovered during a study of T-cell reconstitution after alpha-beta-depleted transplantation in children. V was trimmed by 5 bases and J by 4 bases, leaving 12 bases between them. The germline V gene has CDR1 WSHSY and CDR2 SAAADI. The CDR3 totals 14 residues. Construction of the TCRbeta library involved unique molecular identifiers. TCRdb called the PCR reads again in MiXCR, with one record for every CDR3 protein. The sample carries about 370,000 distinct CDR3 sequences, over 20% recorded once. The sequences come from PBMCs from the stem cell graft donor, collected from the stem cell graft. This receptor was taken from a human donor who donated a stem cell graft to a child with acute myeloid leukemia. The chain couples TRBV10-2 to TRBJ1-5; weak D call: TRBD1 (5 bases). CDR3 sequence (DNA): TGCGCCAGCAGTATCGACAGCTTAAATCAGCCCCAGCATTTT. Encoded protein: CASSIDSLNQPQHF.